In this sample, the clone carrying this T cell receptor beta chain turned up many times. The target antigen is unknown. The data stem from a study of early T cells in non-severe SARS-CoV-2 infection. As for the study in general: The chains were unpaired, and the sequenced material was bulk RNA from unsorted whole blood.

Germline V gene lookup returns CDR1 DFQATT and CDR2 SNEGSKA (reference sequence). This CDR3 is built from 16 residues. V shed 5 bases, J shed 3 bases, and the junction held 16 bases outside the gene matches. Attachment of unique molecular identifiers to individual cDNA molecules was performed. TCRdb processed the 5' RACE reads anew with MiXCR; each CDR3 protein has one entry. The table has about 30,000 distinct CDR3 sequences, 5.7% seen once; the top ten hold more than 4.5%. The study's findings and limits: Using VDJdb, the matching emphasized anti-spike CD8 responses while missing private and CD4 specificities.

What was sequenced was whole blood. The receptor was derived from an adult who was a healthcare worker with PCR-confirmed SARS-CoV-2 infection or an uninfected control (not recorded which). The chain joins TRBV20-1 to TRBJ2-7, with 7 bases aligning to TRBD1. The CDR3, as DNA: TGCAGTGCTCTTAACTCTGACAGGGCGAACTTCTACGAGCAGTACTTC. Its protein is CSALNSDRANFYEQYF.